The present T cell receptor beta chain was sequenced within a study of OX40 agonist ivuxolimab in advanced cancers. Measured with immunoSEQ multiplex PCR; TCRdb has only the in-frame clones, and not every one. The repertoire holds under 25,000 clones, with 70% to 90% as singletons. CDR1 and CDR2 (germline): SQVTM, ANQGSEA. This CDR3 spans 12 amino acids. The V gene is TRBV29-1, the J gene TRBJ2-5; perhaps TRBD1 as D (6 bases). The assigned J gene may be wrong: the sequence end matches TRBJ2-7 better. This specimen consisted of CD4+ or CD8+ T cells sorted from blood, obtained in a trial of the OX40 agonist ivuxolimab. The source is an adult with an advanced solid tumor such as melanoma, head and neck, liver or kidney cancer. The CDR3 reads CSALGGGYEQYF. CDR3 DNA sequence: TGCAGCGCCCTTGGGGGCGGGTACGAGCAGTACTTC.